The text below deals with one TCR beta chain. This sample is drawn from a study of blood T cell repertoires in COVID-19. In the study overall: Researchers got acute and convalescent COVID-19 samples from the United States, Italy and Spain. The analysed material was cDNA or gDNA that came from T cells, B-cell-depleted T cells, or PBMCs.

With 5 bases removed from V and 0 bases from J, the gap between germline ends came to 13 bases. The CDR3 has 16 residues. The germline V gene encodes CDR1 SGHAT and CDR2 FQNNGV. The authors' processing: Amplification with reference gene primers provided the estimates of nucleated cell counts. Clones were sequenced by immunoSEQ multiplex PCR, and TCRdb holds only the in-frame ones, with some missing. V, J and clone size reflect that table, while D and trimming were determined from the DNA. Altogether about 300,000 clones are present, 85% being singletons, with the ten largest covering more than 10%. The sample taken for sequencing was peripheral blood. The gene calls are TRBV11-2 and TRBJ1-4; D may be TRBD1 (5 bases). This clonotype was sampled from a human donor in a cohort sampled during active COVID-19. The CDR3 bases are TGTGCCAGCAGCCAATATTTAGGGGCAACTAATGAAAAACTGTTTTTT. It yields the protein CASSQYLGATNEKLFF.